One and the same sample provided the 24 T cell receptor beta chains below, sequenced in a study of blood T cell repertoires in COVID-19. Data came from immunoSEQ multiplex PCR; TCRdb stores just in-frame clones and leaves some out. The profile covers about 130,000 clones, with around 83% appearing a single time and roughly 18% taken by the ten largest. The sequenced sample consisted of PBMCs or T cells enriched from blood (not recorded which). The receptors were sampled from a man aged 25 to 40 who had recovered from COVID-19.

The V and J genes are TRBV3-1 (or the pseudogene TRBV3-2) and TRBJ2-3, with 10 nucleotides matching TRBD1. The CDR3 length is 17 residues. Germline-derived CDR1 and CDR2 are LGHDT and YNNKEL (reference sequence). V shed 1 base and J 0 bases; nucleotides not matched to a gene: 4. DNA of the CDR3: TGTGCCAGCAGCCAAGCCGGGACAGGGGACAGCACAGATACGCAGTATTTT. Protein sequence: CASSQAGTGDSTDTQYF.

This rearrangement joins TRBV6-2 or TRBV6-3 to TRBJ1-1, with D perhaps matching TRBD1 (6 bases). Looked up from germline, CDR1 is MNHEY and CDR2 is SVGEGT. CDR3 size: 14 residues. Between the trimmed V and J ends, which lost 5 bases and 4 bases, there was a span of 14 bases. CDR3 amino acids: CASSILRGTTEAFF. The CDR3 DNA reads TGTGCCAGCAGTATACTGAGGGGGACCACTGAAGCTTTCTTT.

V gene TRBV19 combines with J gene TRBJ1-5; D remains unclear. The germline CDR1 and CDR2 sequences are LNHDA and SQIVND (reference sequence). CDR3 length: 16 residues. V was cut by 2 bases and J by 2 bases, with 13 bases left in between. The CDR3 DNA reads TGTGCCAGTAGTATATGGGAGGTTGGCGGCAATCAGCCCCAGCATTTT. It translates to CASSIWEVGGNQPQHF. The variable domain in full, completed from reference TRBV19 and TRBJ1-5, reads DGGITQSPKYLFRKEGQNVTLSCEQNLNHDAMYWYRQDPGQGLRLIYYSQIVNDFQKGDIAEGYSVSREKKESFPLTVTSAQKNPTAFYLCASSIWEVGGNQPQHFGDGTRLSIL.

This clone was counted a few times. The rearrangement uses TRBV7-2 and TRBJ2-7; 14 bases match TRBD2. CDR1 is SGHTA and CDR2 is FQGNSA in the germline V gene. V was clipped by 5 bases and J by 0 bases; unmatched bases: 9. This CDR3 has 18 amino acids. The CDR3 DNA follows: TGTGCCAGCAGCCCACGTCCCGGGACTAGCGGGAGCTCCTACGAGCAGTACTTC. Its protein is CASSPRPGTSGSSYEQYF.

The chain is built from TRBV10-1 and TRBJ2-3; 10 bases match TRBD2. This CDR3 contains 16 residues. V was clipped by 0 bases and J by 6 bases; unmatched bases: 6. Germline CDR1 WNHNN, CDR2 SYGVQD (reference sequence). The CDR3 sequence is CASSESGSGGQDTQYF. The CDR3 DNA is TGCGCCAGCAGTGAGTCGGGTAGCGGGGGGCAGGATACGCAGTATTTT.

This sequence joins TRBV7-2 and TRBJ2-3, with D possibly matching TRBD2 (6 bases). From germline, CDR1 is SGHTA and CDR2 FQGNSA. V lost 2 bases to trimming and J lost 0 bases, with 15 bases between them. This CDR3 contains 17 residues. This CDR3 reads CASSLLYLALSTDTQYF. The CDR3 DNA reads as TGTGCCAGCAGCTTATTATATCTAGCGCTAAGCACAGATACGCAGTATTTT.

The CDR3: CATSRDIGTGDTGYTF. DNA of the CDR3: TGTGCCACCAGCAGAGACATTGGAACCGGGGACACCGGCTACACCTTC. The chain is built from TRBV15 and TRBJ1-2, with a tentative D call TRBD1 (6 bases). Trimming left V 0 bases short and J 8 bases short, with 19 bases between. The CDR3 consists of 16 residues. CDR1 is LNHNV and CDR2 is YYDKDF in the germline V gene (reference sequence).

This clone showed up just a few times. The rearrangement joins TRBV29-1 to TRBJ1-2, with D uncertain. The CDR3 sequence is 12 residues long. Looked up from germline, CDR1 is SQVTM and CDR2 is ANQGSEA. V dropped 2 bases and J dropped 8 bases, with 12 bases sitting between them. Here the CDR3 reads CSVEWSAIGYTF. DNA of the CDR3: TGCAGCGTTGAATGGTCTGCTATCGGCTACACCTTC. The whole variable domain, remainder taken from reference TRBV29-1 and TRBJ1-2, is SAVISQKPSRDICQRGTSLTIQCQVDSQVTMMFWYRQQPGQSLTLIATANQGSEATYESGFVIDKFPISRPNLTFSTLTVSNMSPEDSSIYLCSVEWSAIGYTFGSGTRLTVV.

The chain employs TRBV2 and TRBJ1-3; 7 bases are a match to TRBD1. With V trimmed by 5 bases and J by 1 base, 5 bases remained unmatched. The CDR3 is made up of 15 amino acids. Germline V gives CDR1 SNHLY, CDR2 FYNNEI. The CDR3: CASSYGQASGNTIYF. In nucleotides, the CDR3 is TGTGCCAGCAGTTATGGACAGGCATCTGGAAACACCATATATTTT.

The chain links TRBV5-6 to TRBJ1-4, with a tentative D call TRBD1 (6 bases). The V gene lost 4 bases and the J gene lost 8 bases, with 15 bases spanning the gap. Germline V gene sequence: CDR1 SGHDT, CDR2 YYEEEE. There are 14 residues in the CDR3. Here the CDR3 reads CASSRGQADEKLFF. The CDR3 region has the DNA TGTGCCAGCAGCCGGGGACAAGCCGACGAAAAACTGTTTTTT. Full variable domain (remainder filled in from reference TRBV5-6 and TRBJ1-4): DAGVTQSPTHLIKTRGQQVTLRCSPKSGHDTVSWYQQALGQGPQFIFQYYEEEERQRGNFPDRFSGHQFPNYSSELNVNALLLGDSALYLCASSRGQADEKLFFGSGTQLSVL.

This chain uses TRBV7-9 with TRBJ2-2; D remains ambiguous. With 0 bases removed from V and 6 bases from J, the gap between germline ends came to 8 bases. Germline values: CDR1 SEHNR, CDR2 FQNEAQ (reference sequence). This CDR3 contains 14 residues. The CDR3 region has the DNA TGTGCCAGCAGCTTAGCTGAGCTCGCCGGGGAGCTGTTTTTT. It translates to CASSLAELAGELFF.

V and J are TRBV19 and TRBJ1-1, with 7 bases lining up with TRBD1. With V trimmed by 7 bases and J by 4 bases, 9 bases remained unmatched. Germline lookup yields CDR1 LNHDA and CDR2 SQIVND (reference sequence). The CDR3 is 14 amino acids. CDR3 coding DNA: TGTGCCAGTACCCTGCAGGGGGTAACCACTGAAGCTTTCTTT. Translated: CASTLQGVTTEAFF.

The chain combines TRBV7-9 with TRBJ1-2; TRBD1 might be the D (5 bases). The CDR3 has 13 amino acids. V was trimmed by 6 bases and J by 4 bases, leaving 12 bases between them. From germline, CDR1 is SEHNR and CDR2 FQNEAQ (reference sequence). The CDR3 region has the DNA TGTGCCAGCAGACAGGACGGCTCCTATGGCTACACCTTC. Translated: CASRQDGSYGYTF.

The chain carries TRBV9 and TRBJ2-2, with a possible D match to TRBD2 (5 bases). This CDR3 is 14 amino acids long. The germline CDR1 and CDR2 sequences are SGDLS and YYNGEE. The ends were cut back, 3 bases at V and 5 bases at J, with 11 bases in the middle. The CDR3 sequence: CASSATDFTGELFF. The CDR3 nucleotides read TGTGCCAGCAGCGCTACGGACTTTACCGGGGAGCTGTTTTTT.

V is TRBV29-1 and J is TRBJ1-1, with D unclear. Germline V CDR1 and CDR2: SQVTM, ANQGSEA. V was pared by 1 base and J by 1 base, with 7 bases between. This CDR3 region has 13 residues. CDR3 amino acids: CSVEGRGNTEAFF. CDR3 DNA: TGCAGCGTTGAAGGGCGGGGGAACACTGAAGCTTTCTTT.

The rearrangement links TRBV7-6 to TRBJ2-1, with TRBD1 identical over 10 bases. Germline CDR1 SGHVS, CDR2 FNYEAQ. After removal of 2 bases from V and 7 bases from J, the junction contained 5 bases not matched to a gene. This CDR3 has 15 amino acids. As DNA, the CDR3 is TGTGCCAGCAGCTTACCCGGGACAGGGGCTAATGAGCAGTTCTTC. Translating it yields CASSLPGTGANEQFF.

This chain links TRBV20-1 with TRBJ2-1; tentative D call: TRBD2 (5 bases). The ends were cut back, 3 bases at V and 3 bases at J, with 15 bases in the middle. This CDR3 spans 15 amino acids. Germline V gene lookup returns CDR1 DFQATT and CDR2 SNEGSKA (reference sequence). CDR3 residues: CSASPGFAFYNEQFF. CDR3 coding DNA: TGCAGTGCTAGTCCGGGATTCGCTTTCTACAATGAGCAGTTCTTC.

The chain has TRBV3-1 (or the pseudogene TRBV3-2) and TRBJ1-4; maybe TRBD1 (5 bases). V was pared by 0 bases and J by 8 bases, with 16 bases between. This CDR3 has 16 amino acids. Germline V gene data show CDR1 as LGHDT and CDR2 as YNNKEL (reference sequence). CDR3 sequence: CASSQEQARRGEKLFF. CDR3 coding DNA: TGTGCCAGCAGCCAAGAACAGGCCCGGCGAGGAGAAAAACTGTTTTTT.

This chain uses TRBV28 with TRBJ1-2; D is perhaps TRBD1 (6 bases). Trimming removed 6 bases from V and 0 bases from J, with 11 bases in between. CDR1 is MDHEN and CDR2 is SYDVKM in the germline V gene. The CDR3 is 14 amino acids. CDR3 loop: CASSIRGTNYGYTF. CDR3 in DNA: TGTGCCAGCAGCATTAGGGGGACTAACTATGGCTACACCTTC.

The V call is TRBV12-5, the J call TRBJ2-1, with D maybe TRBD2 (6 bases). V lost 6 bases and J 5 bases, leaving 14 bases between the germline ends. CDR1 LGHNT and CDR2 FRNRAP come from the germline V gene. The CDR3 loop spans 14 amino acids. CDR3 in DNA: TGTGCTAGTGGGACGGAGGGCTCGAACAATGAGCAGTTCTTC. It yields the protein CASGTEGSNNEQFF.

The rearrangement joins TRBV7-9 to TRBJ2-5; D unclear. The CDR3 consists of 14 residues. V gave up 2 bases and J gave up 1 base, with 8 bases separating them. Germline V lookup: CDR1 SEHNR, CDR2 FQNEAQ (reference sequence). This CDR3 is CASSLRRPQETQYF. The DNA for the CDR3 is TGTGCCAGCAGCTTAAGGCGGCCCCAAGAGACCCAGTACTTC.

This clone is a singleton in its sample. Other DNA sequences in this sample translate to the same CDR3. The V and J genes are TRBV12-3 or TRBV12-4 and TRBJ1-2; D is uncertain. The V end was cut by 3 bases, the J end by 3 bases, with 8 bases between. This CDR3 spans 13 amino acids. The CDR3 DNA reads TGTGCCAGCAGTTTGGGCAGTGACTATGGCTACACCTTC. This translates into CASSLGSDYGYTF.

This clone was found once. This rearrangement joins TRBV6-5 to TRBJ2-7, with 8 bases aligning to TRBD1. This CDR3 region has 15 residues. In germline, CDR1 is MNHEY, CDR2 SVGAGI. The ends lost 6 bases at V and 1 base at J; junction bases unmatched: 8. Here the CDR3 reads CASSTRTGHSYEQYV. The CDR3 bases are TGTGCCAGCAGCACAAGGACAGGGCATTCCTACGAGCAGTACGTC.

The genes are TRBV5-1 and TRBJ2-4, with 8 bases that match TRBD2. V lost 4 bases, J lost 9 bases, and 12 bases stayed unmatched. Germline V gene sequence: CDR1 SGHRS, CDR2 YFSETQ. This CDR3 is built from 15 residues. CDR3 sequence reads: CASSAGGGGRGIQYF. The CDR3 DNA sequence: TGCGCCAGCAGCGCGGGGGGCGGGGGCCGCGGCATTCAGTACTTC.